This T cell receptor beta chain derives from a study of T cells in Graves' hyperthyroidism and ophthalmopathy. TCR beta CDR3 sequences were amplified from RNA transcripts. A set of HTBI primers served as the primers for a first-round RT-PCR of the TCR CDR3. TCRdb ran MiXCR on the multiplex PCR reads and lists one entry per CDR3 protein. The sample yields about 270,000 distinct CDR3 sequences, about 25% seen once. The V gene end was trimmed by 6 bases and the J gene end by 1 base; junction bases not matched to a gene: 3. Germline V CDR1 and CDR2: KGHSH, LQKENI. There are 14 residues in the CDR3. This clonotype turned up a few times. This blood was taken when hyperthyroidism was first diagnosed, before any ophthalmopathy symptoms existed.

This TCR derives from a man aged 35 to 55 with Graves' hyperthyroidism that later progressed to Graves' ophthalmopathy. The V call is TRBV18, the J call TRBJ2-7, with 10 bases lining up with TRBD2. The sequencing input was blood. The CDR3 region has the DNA TGTGCCAGCTCGGGACTAGCGCCTTCCTACGAGCAGTACTTC. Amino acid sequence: CASSGLAPSYEQYF.